Listed here are 18 T cell receptor beta chains from one sample, sequenced in a study of CD8+ T cells in alopecia areata. Described treatment: oral pan-JAK inhibitor, 5-10 mg twice daily. Extracted RNA was reverse transcribed, and the resulting cDNA served as sequencing template. This table comes from immunoSEQ multiplex PCR, and its TCRdb copy is limited to in-frame clones, with some not included. Altogether about 300,000 clones are present, about 62% being singletons, with the ten largest covering less than 2%. The material sequenced was CD4+ T cells sorted from blood, taken at week 24, from a patient treated with tofacitinib. The receptors derive from a human donor with alopecia areata.

V and J are TRBV4-1 and TRBJ1-5; D unclear. V lost 0 bases and J lost 0, with 6 bases in between. Germline V gene sequence: CDR1 MGHRA, CDR2 YSYEKL. The CDR3 extends over 15 amino acids. In DNA form, the CDR3 reads TGCGCCAGCAGCCAAGATCCTTATAGCAATCAGCCCCAGCATTTT. Its protein product is CASSQDPYSNQPQHF.

The chain is built from TRBV5-6 and TRBJ2-7, with D perhaps TRBD1 or TRBD2 (6 bases each). Germline CDR1 SGHDT, CDR2 YYEEEE. The CDR3 has 16 amino acids. V was cut by 0 bases and J by 7 bases, with 20 bases left in between. Written as DNA, the CDR3 is TGTGCCAGCAGCTTGGAAGGGACACGAACTCGGGGGGAGCAGTACTTC. It yields the protein CASSLEGTRTRGEQYF.

The chain combines TRBV5-6 with TRBJ1-6; D is uncertain. This CDR3 is 16 amino acids long. Germline CDR1 and CDR2: SGHDT and YYEEEE. V dropped 0 bases and J dropped 6 bases, with 13 bases sitting between them. The CDR3 protein is CASSLGRGPGNSPLHF. The DNA for the CDR3 is TGTGCCAGCAGCTTGGGACGGGGTCCGGGTAATTCACCCCTCCACTTT. The full variable domain, completed using reference TRBV5-6 and TRBJ1-6, is DAGVTQSPTHLIKTRGQQVTLRCSPKSGHDTVSWYQQALGQGPQFIFQYYEEEERQRGNFPDRFSGHQFPNYSSELNVNALLLGDSALYLCASSLGRGPGNSPLHFGNGTRLTVT.

The chain is built from TRBV2 and TRBJ2-5; TRBD2 matches at 15 bases. Germline lookup yields CDR1 SNHLY and CDR2 FYNNEI. V lost 8 bases, J lost 2 bases, and 12 bases stayed unmatched. CDR3 size: 18 residues. The CDR3 region has the DNA TGTGCCAGCTCTCCCGGACTAGCGGGGGGGTTGTGGCAAGAGACCCAGTACTTC. Protein sequence: CASSPGLAGGLWQETQYF.

This chain links TRBV15 with TRBJ1-6; unclear D gene. The germline gives CDR1 LNHNV, CDR2 YYDKDF (reference sequence). Trimming left V 0 bases short and J 8 bases short, with 2 bases between. CDR3 length: 12 amino acids. The chain's CDR3 is CATSRDHSPLHF. CDR3 DNA: TGTGCCACCAGCAGAGATCATTCACCCCTCCACTTT.

The rearrangement joins TRBV5-1 to TRBJ2-7, with D perhaps TRBD2 (5 bases). The V end was cut by 3 bases, the J end by 3 bases, with 13 bases between. Germline CDR1 is SGHRS and CDR2 is YFSETQ. CDR3 length: 14 residues. The CDR3 region is CASSSPGGGYEQYF. The CDR3 DNA sequence: TGCGCCAGCAGCTCGCCTGGAGGAGGCTACGAGCAGTACTTC.

The chain couples TRBV5-1 to TRBJ2-5, with TRBD1 as a possible D gene (6 bases). V was clipped by 6 bases and J by 2 bases, with 14 bases between them. In germline, CDR1 is SGHRS, CDR2 YFSETQ. This CDR3 spans 14 amino acids. The CDR3 protein is CASTPDSTQETQYF. Here the CDR3 DNA reads TGCGCCAGCACCCCGGACAGCACACAAGAGACCCAGTACTTC.

The gene calls are TRBV29-1 and TRBJ2-7; D perhaps matches TRBD1 (6 bases). Trimming took 8 bases from V and 8 from J, leaving 16 bases between them. The CDR3 sequence is 11 residues long. Germline CDR1 and CDR2: SQVTM and ANQGSEA. The CDR3 coding sequence is TGCAGCCCTAACACAGGGTCTCAGCAGTACTTC. Translating gives CSPNTGSQQYF.

V is TRBV6-1 and J is TRBJ1-1; D is uncertain. V was shortened by 0 bases and J by 9 bases, with 17 bases between the two germline ends. The germline V gene encodes CDR1 MNHNS and CDR2 SASEGT. The CDR3 is made up of 15 amino acids. CDR3 amino acids: CASSEALLQTFKAFF. DNA of the CDR3: TGTGCCAGCAGTGAAGCGCTGCTTCAGACATTCAAAGCTTTCTTT.

This clone came up a few times. The chain recombines TRBV14 with TRBJ2-6; D is undetermined. Germline CDR1 reads SGHDN; CDR2 reads FVKESK. This CDR3 has 12 amino acids. V shed 3 bases and J shed 13 bases, with 10 bases lying between them. This CDR3 is CASSQNSIVLTF. CDR3 sequence (DNA): TGTGCCAGCAGCCAGAATAGCATAGTCCTGACTTTC.

V is TRBV7-9 and J is TRBJ2-7; D ambiguous. This CDR3 spans 15 amino acids. Germline-derived CDR1 and CDR2 are SEHNR and FQNEAQ (reference sequence). V shed 1 base and J shed 0 bases, with 10 bases lying between them. The CDR3 sequence: CASSLGTVDSYEQYF. DNA for the CDR3: TGTGCCAGCAGCTTAGGGACGGTCGACTCCTACGAGCAGTACTTC.

This clone occurred a few times. The rearrangement links TRBV25-1 to TRBJ2-7, with a weak D call TRBD1 (6 bases). V gave up 6 bases and J gave up 4 bases, with 19 bases separating them. Per germline, CDR1 MGHDK and CDR2 SYGVNS. The CDR3 has 15 residues. CDR3 sequence (DNA): TGTGCCAGCAGCGACCCAGGGGCAGATCGATACGAGCAGTACTTC. Amino acids: CASSDPGADRYEQYF.

The chain links TRBV5-1 to TRBJ1-6; a weak D match, TRBD1 (5 bases). Trimming stripped 4 bases from V and 3 bases from J, with 14 bases between. CDR3 length equals 16 residues. CDR1 is SGHRS and CDR2 is YFSETQ in the germline V gene. The CDR3 loop is CASSQGKRHYNSPLHF. The CDR3 DNA follows: TGCGCCAGCAGCCAGGGAAAAAGGCACTATAATTCACCCCTCCACTTT.

V is TRBV2 and J is TRBJ1-1; no reliable D call. Trimming took 8 bases from V and 4 from J, leaving 14 bases between them. From germline, CDR1 is SNHLY and CDR2 FYNNEI. CDR3 length: 13 residues. CDR3: CASREVLVTEAFF. The CDR3 DNA sequence: TGTGCCAGCCGCGAGGTTCTGGTCACTGAAGCTTTCTTT. Full variable domain (missing parts from reference TRBV2 and TRBJ1-1): EPEVTQTPSHQVTQMGQEVILRCVPISNHLYFYWYRQILGQKVEFLVSFYNNEISEKSEIFDDQFSVERPDGSNFTLKIRSTKLEDSAMYFCASREVLVTEAFFGQGTRLTVV.

This clone was detected a few times. The rearrangement joins TRBV6-6 to TRBJ2-1, with D uncertain. Germline V gene sequence: CDR1 MNHNY, CDR2 SVGAGI (reference sequence). The V end was cut by 8 bases, the J end by 2 bases, with 4 bases between. The CDR3 totals 11 residues. The CDR3 sequence is CASRAYNEQFF. CDR3 bases: TGTGCCAGCCGGGCCTACAATGAGCAGTTCTTC.

The DNA for the CDR3 is TGTGCCTGGAGTGTACCCTCGCCAGGGAACTACGAGCAGTACTTC. Translating it yields CAWSVPSPGNYEQYF. The chain employs TRBV30 and TRBJ2-7; TRBD1 might be the D (5 bases). The V gene lost 0 bases and the J gene lost 3 bases, with 15 bases spanning the gap. The CDR3 has 15 amino acids. Per germline, CDR1 GTSNPN and CDR2 SVGIG (reference sequence).

This sequence joins TRBV25-1 and TRBJ1-6; D ambiguous. V was trimmed by 3 bases and J by 7 bases, leaving 13 bases between them. In germline, CDR1 is MGHDK, CDR2 SYGVNS. The CDR3 spans 15 residues. The CDR3 loop is CASSDFGQTNSPLHF. CDR3 DNA sequence: TGTGCCAGCAGTGATTTTGGCCAGACGAATTCACCCCTCCACTTT.

This clone was recorded a few times. V gene TRBV29-1 combines with J gene TRBJ2-1, with 9 bases that match TRBD1. CDR1 is SQVTM, CDR2 ANQGSEA, per germline. The J segment lost 6 bases and the V segment lost 6 bases, leaving 3 bases of the junction unmatched. The CDR3 has 12 residues. CDR3 coding DNA: TGCAGCGTCGGGACAGGGATCAATGAGCAGTTCTTC. Its translation: CSVGTGINEQFF.